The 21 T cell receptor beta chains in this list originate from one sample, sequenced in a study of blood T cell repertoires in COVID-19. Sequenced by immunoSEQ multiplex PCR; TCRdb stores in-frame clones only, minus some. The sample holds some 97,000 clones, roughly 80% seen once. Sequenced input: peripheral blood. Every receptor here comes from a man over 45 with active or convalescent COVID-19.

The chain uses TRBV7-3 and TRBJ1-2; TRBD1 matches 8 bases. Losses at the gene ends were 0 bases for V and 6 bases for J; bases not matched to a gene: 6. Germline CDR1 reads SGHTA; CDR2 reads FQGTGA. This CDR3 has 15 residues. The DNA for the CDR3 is TGTGCCAGCAGCTTAACCGTGACAGGGGAGGATGGCTACACCTTC. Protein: CASSLTVTGEDGYTF.

DNA for the CDR3: TGTGCCAGCAGTTTATCTAGGACAGGGTACACCGGGGAGCTGTTTTTT. It translates to CASSLSRTGYTGELFF. V gene TRBV27 combines with J gene TRBJ2-2; 8 positions match TRBD1. V trimming: 0 bases; J trimming: 3 bases; junction bases outside the gene matches: 3. From germline, CDR1 is MNHEY and CDR2 SMNVEV (reference sequence). The CDR3 extends over 16 amino acids.

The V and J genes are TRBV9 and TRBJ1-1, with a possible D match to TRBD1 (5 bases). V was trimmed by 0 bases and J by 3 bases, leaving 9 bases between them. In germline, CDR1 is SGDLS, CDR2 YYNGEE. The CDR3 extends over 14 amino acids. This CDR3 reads CASSVGGRDTEAFF. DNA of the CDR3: TGTGCCAGCAGCGTAGGGGGCAGAGACACTGAAGCTTTCTTT.

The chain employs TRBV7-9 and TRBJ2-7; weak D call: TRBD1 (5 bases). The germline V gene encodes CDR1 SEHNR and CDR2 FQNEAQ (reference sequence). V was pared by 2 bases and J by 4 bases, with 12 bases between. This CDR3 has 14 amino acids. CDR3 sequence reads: CASSLSGFGYEQYF. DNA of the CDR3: TGTGCCAGCAGCTTATCAGGGTTTGGGTACGAGCAGTACTTC.

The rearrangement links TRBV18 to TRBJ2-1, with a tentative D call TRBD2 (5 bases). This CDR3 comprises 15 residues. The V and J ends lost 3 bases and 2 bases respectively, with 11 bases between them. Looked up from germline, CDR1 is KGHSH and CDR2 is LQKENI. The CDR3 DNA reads TGTGCCAGCTCACCGTTGGAGGTTACCTACAATGAGCAGTTCTTC. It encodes CASSPLEVTYNEQFF.

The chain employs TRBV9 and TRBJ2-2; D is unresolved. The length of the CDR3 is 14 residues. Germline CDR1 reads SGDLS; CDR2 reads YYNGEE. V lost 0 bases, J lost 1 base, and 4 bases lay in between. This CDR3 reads CASSVVGNTGELFF. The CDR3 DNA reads TGTGCCAGCAGCGTAGTCGGGAACACCGGGGAGCTGTTTTTT.

The CDR3 DNA reads TGTGCCATCAGTACCCGCCAGCCGGGACAGGGGACCACCATATATTTT. Translating gives CAISTRQPGQGTTIYF. The genes are TRBV10-3 and TRBJ1-3; 10 bases align to TRBD1. The CDR3 loop spans 16 amino acids. After removal of 5 bases from V and 9 bases from J, the junction contained 13 bases not matched to a gene. Germline V gene sequence: CDR1 ENHRY, CDR2 SYGVKD.

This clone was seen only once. CDR3 residues: CASSQHGGRNTEAFF. In nucleotides, the CDR3 is TGTGCCAGCAGTCAACATGGTGGGCGGAACACTGAAGCTTTCTTT. This chain links TRBV7-2 with TRBJ1-1, with D hard to call. Per germline, CDR1 SGHTA and CDR2 FQGNSA. Trimming pared 6 bases from V and 1 base from J, leaving 15 bases between. The CDR3 runs 15 residues.

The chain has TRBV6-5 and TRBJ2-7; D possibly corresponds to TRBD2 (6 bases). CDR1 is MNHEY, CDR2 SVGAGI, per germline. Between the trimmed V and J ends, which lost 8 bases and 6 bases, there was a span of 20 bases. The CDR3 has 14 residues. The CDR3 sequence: CASGTTLGRGEQYF. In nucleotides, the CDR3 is TGTGCCAGCGGAACGACACTCGGGAGAGGCGAGCAGTACTTC.

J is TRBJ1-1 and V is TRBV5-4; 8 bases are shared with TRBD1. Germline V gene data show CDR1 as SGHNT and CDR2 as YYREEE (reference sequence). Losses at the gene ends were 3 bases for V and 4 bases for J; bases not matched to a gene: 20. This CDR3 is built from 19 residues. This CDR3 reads CASSSSPGTGRGGGTEAFF. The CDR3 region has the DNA TGTGCCAGCAGCTCGAGCCCGGGGACAGGAAGGGGAGGTGGCACTGAAGCTTTCTTT.

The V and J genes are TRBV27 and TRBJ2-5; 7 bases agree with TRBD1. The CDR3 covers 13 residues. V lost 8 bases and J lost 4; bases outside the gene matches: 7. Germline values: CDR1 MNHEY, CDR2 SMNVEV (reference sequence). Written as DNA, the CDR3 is TGTGCCAGCGGGACAGTGGTGAGAGAGACCCAGTACTTC. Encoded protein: CASGTVVRETQYF.

The CDR3 region has the DNA TGTGCCAGTAGTATAGCGGGGGGACAGGGGGAGACCCAGTACTTC. This gives the protein CASSIAGGQGETQYF. J is TRBJ2-5 and V is TRBV19; 10 nucleotides match TRBD1. Trimming at V came to 1 base and at J to 5 bases, leaving 4 bases not matched to a gene. Germline V lookup: CDR1 LNHDA, CDR2 SQIVND (reference sequence). This CDR3 region has 15 residues.

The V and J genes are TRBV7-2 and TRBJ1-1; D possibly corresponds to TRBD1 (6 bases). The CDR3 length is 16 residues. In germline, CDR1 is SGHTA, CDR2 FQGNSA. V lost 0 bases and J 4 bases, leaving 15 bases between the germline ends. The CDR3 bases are TGTGCCAGCAGCTTAGCCGCGACAGGAGGCAGCACTGAAGCTTTCTTT. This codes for CASSLAATGGSTEAFF.

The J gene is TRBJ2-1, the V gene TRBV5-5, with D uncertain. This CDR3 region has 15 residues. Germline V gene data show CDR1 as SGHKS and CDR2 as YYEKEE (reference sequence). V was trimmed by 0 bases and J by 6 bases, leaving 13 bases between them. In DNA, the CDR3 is TGTGCCAGCAGCTTGGTAGGTAGCCGAGGCAATGAGCAGTTCTTC. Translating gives CASSLVGSRGNEQFF. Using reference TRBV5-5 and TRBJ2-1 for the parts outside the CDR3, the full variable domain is DAGVTQSPTHLIKTRGQQVTLRCSPISGHKSVSWYQQVLGQGPQFIFQYYEKEERGRGNFPDRFSARQFPNYSSELNVNALLLGDSALYLCASSLVGSRGNEQFFGPGTRLTVL.

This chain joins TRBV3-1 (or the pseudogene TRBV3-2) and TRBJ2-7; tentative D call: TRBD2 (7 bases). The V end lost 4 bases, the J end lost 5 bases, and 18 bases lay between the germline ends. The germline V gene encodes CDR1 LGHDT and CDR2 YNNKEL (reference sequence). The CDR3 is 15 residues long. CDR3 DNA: TGTGCCAGCAGCCGATCGAGGGGGGGGATCAACGAGCAGTACTTC. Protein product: CASSRSRGGINEQYF.

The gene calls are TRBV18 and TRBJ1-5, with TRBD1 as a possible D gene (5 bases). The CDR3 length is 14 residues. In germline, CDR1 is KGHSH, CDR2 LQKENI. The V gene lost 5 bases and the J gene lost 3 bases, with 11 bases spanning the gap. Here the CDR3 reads CASSETRDNQPQHF. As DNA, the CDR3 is TGTGCCAGCTCAGAGACCAGGGACAATCAGCCCCAGCATTTT.

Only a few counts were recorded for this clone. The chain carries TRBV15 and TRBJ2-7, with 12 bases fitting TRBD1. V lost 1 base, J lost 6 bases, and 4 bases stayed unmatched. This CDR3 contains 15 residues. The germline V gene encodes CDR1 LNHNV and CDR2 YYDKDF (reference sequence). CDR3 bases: TGTGCCACCAGCAGAGCGGGACAGGGGGCAGGCGAGCAGTACTTC. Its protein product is CATSRAGQGAGEQYF.

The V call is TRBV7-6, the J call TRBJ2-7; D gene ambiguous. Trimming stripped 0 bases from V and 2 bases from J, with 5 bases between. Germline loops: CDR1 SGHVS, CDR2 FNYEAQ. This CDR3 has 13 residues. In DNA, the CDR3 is TGTGCCAGCAGCTTAGCGCGAACCTACGAGCAGTACTTC. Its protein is CASSLARTYEQYF.

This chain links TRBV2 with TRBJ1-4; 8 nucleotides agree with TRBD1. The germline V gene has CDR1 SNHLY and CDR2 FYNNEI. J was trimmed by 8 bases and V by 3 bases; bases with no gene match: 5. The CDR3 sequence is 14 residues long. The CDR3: CASSEGQGAEKLFF. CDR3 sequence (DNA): TGTGCCAGCAGTGAGGGTCAGGGGGCGGAAAAACTGTTTTTT.

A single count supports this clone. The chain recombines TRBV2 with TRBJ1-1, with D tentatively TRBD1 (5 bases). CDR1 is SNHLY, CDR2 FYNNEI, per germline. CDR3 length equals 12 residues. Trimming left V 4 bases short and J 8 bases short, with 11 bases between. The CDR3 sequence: CASSAWTSEAFF. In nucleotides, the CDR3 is TGTGCCAGCAGTGCCTGGACATCCGAAGCTTTCTTT.

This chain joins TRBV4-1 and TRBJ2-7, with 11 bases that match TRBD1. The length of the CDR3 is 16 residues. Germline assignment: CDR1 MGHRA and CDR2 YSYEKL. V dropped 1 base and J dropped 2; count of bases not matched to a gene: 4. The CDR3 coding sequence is TGCGCCAGCAGCCAAGCACCGGGACAGGGGGCCTACGAGCAGTACTTC. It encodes CASSQAPGQGAYEQYF.